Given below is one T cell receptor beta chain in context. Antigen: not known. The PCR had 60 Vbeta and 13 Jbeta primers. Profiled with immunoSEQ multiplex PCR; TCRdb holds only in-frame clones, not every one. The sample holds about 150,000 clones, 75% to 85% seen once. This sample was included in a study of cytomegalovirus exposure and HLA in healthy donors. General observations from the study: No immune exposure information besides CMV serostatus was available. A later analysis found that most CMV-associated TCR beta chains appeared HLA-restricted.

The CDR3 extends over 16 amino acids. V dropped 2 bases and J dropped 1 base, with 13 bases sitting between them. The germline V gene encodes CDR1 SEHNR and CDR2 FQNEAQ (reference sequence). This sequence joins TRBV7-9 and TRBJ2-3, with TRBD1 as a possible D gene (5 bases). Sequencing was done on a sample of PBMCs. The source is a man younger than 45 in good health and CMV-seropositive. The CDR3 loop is CASSLSRALGTDTQYF. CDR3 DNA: TGTGCCAGCAGCTTAAGCAGGGCGTTGGGCACAGATACGCAGTATTTT.